What follows describes a single TCR beta chain. Antigen specificity is unknown. V was trimmed by 2 bases and J by 8 bases, leaving 13 bases between them. The germline gives CDR1 SGHRS, CDR2 YFSETQ. The CDR3 has 14 amino acids. This sample was taken from a study of regulatory T cells in long-lasting Graves disease. As to time point: persistent/refractory GD, antithyroid drugs over 5 years with positive TRAb. The TCR library was prepared using RNA isolated from PBMCs. CDR3-region Arm-PCR and iRepertoire HTBI primers produced the TCR beta libraries. One entry per CDR3 protein, called by TCRdb with MiXCR from the multiplex PCR reads. Seen here are 300,000 to 500,000 distinct CDR3 sequences, about 20% observed once, and the top ten hold roughly 20%. Regarding the study as a whole: TRBV28, TRBJ1-2 and TRBJ2-5 emerged as the favored segments in persistent disease. New patients shared about a thousand public clonotypes, fewer than the approximately 2,500 shared by persistent patients.

The V gene is TRBV5-1, the J gene TRBJ1-4, with no clear D. The material sequenced was peripheral blood mononuclear cells (PBMCs), taken when the disease was refractory, from a patient treated with antithyroid drugs. The receptor comes from a female donor with Graves disease. Here the CDR3 DNA reads TGCGCCAGCAGCTTCCGGGATCGGACCGAAAAACTGTTTTTT. Encoded protein: CASSFRDRTEKLFF. The complete variable domain, with remaining parts taken from reference TRBV5-1 and TRBJ1-4, reads KAGVTQTPRYLIKTRGQQVTLSCSPISGHRSVSWYQQTPGQGLQFLFEYFSETQRNKGNFPGRFSGRQFSNSRSEMNVSTLELGDSALYLCASSFRDRTEKLFFGSGTQLSVL.